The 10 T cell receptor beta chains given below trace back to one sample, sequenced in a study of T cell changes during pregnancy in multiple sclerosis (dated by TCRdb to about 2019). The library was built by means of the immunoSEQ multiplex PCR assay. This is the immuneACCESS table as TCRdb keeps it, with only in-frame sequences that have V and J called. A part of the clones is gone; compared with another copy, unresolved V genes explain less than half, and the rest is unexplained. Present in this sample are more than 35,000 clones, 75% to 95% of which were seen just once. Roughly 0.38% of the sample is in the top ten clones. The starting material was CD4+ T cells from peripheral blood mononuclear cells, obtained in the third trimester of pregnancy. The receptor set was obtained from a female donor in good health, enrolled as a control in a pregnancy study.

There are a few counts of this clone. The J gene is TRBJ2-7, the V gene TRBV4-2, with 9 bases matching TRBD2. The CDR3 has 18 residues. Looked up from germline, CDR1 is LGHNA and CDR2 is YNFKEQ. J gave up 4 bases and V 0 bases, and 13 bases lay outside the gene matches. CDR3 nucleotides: TGTGCCAGCAGCCAAGATTCTCATTCGGCGGGAGGGCTTTACGAGCAGTACTTC. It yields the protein CASSQDSHSAGGLYEQYF.

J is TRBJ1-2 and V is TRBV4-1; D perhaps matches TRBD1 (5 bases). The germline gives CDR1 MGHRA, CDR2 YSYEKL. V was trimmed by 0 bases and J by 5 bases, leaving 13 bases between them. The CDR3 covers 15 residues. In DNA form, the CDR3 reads TGCGCCAGCAGCCAAGAGCGGGGGAGGATATATGGCTACACCTTC. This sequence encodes CASSQERGRIYGYTF.

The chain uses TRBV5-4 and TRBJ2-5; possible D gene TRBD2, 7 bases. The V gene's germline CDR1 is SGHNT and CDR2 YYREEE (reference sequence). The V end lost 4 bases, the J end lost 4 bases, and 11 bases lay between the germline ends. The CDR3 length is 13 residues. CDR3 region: CASSRGGGETQYF. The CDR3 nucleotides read TGTGCCAGCAGCCGCGGGGGCGGAGAGACCCAGTACTTC.

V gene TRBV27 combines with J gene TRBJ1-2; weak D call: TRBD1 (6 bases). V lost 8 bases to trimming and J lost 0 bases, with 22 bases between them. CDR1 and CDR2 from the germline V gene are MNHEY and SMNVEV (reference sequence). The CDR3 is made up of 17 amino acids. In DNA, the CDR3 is TGTGCCAGCTCTCTCGAGGGGGGGCGGTCCCCTAACTATGGCTACACCTTC. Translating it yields CASSLEGGRSPNYGYTF.

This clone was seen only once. CDR3 sequence (DNA): TGTGCCAGCAGCTACCAGGGTTTCAACACTGAAGCTTTCTTT. This gives the protein CASSYQGFNTEAFF. The chain is built from TRBV5-4 and TRBJ1-1, with D perhaps matching TRBD1 (5 bases). The CDR3 spans 14 residues. Germline V gene data show CDR1 as SGHNT and CDR2 as YYREEE (reference sequence). V was clipped by 3 bases and J by 2 bases, with 11 bases between them.

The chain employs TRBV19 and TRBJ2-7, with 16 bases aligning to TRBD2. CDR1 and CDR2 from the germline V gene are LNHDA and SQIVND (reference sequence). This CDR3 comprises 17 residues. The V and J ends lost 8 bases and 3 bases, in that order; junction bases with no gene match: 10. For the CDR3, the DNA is TGTGCCAGTTCTCCCGGGACTAGCGGGAGGGCCGGCTACGAGCAGTACTTC. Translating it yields CASSPGTSGRAGYEQYF. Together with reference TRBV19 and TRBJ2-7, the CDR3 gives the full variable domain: DGGITQSPKYLFRKEGQNVTLSCEQNLNHDAMYWYRQDPGQGLRLIYYSQIVNDFQKGDIAEGYSVSREKKESFPLTVTSAQKNPTAFYLCASSPGTSGRAGYEQYFGPGTRLTVT.

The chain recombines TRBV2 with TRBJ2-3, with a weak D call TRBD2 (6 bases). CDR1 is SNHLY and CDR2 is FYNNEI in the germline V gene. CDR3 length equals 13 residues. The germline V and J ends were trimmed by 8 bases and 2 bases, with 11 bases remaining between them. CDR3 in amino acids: CASGGTYTDTQYF. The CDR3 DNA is TGTGCCAGCGGGGGGACTTACACAGATACGCAGTATTTT.

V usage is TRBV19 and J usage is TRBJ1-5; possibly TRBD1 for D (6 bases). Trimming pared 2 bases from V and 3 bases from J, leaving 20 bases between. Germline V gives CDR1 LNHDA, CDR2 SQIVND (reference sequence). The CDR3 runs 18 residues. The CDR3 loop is CASSIRRGRGINNQPQHF. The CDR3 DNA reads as TGTGCCAGTAGTATACGACGCGGCAGGGGCATTAACAATCAGCCCCAGCATTTT.

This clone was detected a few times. The CDR3 reads CAIGGQATGTQYF. The CDR3 DNA reads as TGTGCTATCGGAGGACAGGCTACAGGGACCCAGTACTTC. The gene calls are TRBV7-7 and TRBJ2-5; 7 nucleotides align to TRBD1. This CDR3 spans 13 amino acids. The germline V gene encodes CDR1 SSHAT and CDR2 FNYEAQ (reference sequence).

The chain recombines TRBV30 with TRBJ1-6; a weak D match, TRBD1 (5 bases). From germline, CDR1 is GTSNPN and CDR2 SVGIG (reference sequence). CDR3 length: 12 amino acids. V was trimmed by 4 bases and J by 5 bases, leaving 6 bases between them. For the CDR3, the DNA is TGTGCCTGGAACAGGAATAATTCACCCCTCCACTTT. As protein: CAWNRNNSPLHF. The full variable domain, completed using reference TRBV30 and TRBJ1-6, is SQTIHQWPATLVQPVGSPLSLECTVEGTSNPNLYWYRQAAGRGLQLLFYSVGIGQISSEVPQNLSASRPQDRQFILSSKKLLLSDSGFYLCAWNRNNSPLHFGNGTRLTVT.